Presented here are 26 T cell receptor beta chains from one specimen sequenced in a study of T-cell reconstitution after alpha-beta-depleted transplantation in children. The TCRbeta library incorporated unique molecular identifiers. TCRdb used MiXCR to reprocess the PCR reads, holding one entry per CDR3 protein. Of about 870,000 distinct CDR3 sequences in the sample, 16% were seen once. This specimen was PBMCs, mostly from graft donor cells, taken 360 days after TCRalphabeta/CD19-depleted stem cell transplant. Receptor source: a male patient between 5 and 17 years old who had a stem cell transplant for acute lymphoblastic leukemia, so the T cells may come from the graft donor.

The chain couples TRBV9 to TRBJ2-1; TRBD2 might be the D (6 bases). The CDR3 has 18 residues. With 1 base removed from V and 3 bases from J, the gap between germline ends came to 20 bases. From germline, CDR1 is SGDLS and CDR2 YYNGEE. The CDR3 DNA follows: TGTGCCAGCAGCGTAATAGGCGGGACCAGGAGACTCTACAATGAGCAGTTCTTC. Its protein product is CASSVIGGTRRLYNEQFF.

The chain links TRBV29-1 to TRBJ1-2; 7 nucleotides line up with TRBD1. Germline V gene lookup returns CDR1 SQVTM and CDR2 ANQGSEA. The CDR3 contains 11 residues. Trimming removed 7 bases from V and 5 bases from J; junction bases left unmatched: 4. In DNA, the CDR3 is TGCAGCGGTCAGGGGGTATATGGCTACACCTTC. It translates to CSGQGVYGYTF.

This chain joins TRBV5-1 and TRBJ2-7, with 7 nucleotides matching TRBD1. V shed 3 bases and J 4 bases; nucleotides not matched to a gene: 13. Germline V gives CDR1 SGHRS, CDR2 YFSETQ. This CDR3 is 16 amino acids long. The CDR3 nucleotides read TGCGCCAGCAGCTCGACGACAGGGTGGATCTTTTACGAGCAGTACTTC. Amino acid sequence: CASSSTTGWIFYEQYF.

V usage is TRBV7-8 and J usage is TRBJ2-1; D gene ambiguous. This CDR3 spans 16 amino acids. V dropped 2 bases and J dropped 3 bases, with 14 bases sitting between them. Germline V lookup: CDR1 SGHVS, CDR2 FQNEAQ. The CDR3, as DNA: TGTGCCAGCAGCTTACGACTTCAAGCGATCTACAATGAGCAGTTCTTC. Protein: CASSLRLQAIYNEQFF.

This rearrangement joins TRBV19 to TRBJ1-1, with D unresolved. The germline V and J ends were trimmed by 10 bases and 3 bases, with 12 bases remaining between them. The V gene's germline CDR1 is LNHDA and CDR2 SQIVND (reference sequence). The CDR3 contains 12 residues. This CDR3 reads CATDSGYTEAFF. CDR3 sequence (DNA): TGTGCCACCGATAGTGGGTACACTGAAGCTTTCTTT.

This clonotype came up a few times. The V and J genes are TRBV5-1 and TRBJ2-7; a possible D gene is TRBD1 (5 bases). The CDR3 loop spans 14 amino acids. V was clipped by 4 bases and J by 2 bases, with 13 bases between them. Germline-derived CDR1 and CDR2 are SGHRS and YFSETQ. CDR3 nucleotides: TGCGCCAGCAGCAAACAGGCCAGCCCCTACGAGCAGTACTTC. As protein: CASSKQASPYEQYF.

This clonotype has at least ten counts. V and J are TRBV4-2 and TRBJ2-5; D is perhaps TRBD2 (6 bases). The V end lost 0 bases, the J end lost 5 bases, and 19 bases lay between the germline ends. The CDR3 contains 17 residues. Germline CDR1 is LGHNA and CDR2 is YNFKEQ. CDR3 DNA sequence: TGTGCCAGCAGCCAAGATGGTCTAGCGACCTTTGTGGAGACCCAGTACTTC. Protein product: CASSQDGLATFVETQYF.

The sample holds a few counts of this clonotype. The chain recombines TRBV4-1 with TRBJ2-5; TRBD1 matches 8 bases. This CDR3 comprises 16 residues. Germline V gene lookup returns CDR1 MGHRA and CDR2 YSYEKL. The V and J ends lost 1 base and 3 bases, in that order; junction bases with no gene match: 7. This CDR3 is CASSQVLLTGEETQYF. The CDR3 bases are TGCGCCAGCAGCCAAGTGCTCCTGACAGGGGAAGAGACCCAGTACTTC.

This chain uses TRBV7-9 with TRBJ2-6; no clear D. The germline V and J ends were trimmed by 5 bases and 0 bases, with 11 bases remaining between them. Germline-derived CDR1 and CDR2 are SEHNR and FQNEAQ (reference sequence). CDR3 length: 16 residues. The CDR3 loop is CASSDGSPSGANVLTF. As DNA, the CDR3 is TGTGCCAGCAGCGACGGCTCCCCCTCTGGGGCCAACGTCCTGACTTTC.

This clonotype was recorded a few times. In DNA, the CDR3 is TGTGCCAGCAGAGGGGTGAACACCATATATTTT. This encodes CASRGVNTIYF. The rearrangement links TRBV4-2 to TRBJ1-3; TRBD1 might be the D (5 bases). Trimming removed 6 bases at V and 7 bases at J, with 7 bases between. The V gene's germline CDR1 is LGHNA and CDR2 YNFKEQ. The CDR3 has 11 residues.

The gene calls are TRBV5-1 and TRBJ2-7; TRBD1 might be the D (6 bases). Germline CDR1 SGHRS, CDR2 YFSETQ. V shed 3 bases and J shed 6 bases, with 10 bases lying between them. This CDR3 has 12 amino acids. The CDR3 reads CASSSDRLEQYF. The CDR3 DNA follows: TGCGCCAGCAGCTCTGACAGGCTCGAGCAGTACTTC.

J is TRBJ1-2 and V is TRBV6-1; D call uncertain. Trimming left V 6 bases short and J 4 bases short, with 12 bases between. This CDR3 region has 13 residues. The germline V gene has CDR1 MNHNS and CDR2 SASEGT. CDR3 DNA sequence: TGTGCCAGCAGACAGACCGCCGTCTATGGCTACACCTTC. Translated: CASRQTAVYGYTF.

This rearrangement joins TRBV11-3 to TRBJ1-2; D not resolved. Germline CDR1 reads SGHNT; CDR2 reads YENEEA. V gave up 6 bases and J gave up 8 bases, with 13 bases separating them. The CDR3 has 12 residues. The CDR3 nucleotides are TGTGCCAGCAGGAAGCGTGGATTCGGCTACACCTTC. Amino acids: CASRKRGFGYTF.

CDR3 residues: CASSLPRDRTSGGDNEQFF. In nucleotides, the CDR3 is TGCGCCAGCAGCCTTCCTAGGGATAGGACTAGCGGGGGGGACAATGAGCAGTTCTTC. The V and J genes are TRBV5-1 and TRBJ2-1; 15 positions match TRBD2. This CDR3 comprises 19 residues. The junction had 13 bases not matched to a gene; V was cut back by 4 bases and J by 5 bases. In germline, CDR1 is SGHRS, CDR2 YFSETQ.

The chain uses TRBV10-3 and TRBJ2-7; 9 bases agree with TRBD1. This CDR3 is 13 amino acids long. Germline CDR1 ENHRY, CDR2 SYGVKD. J lost 6 bases, V lost 6 bases, and 6 bases had no gene match. The CDR3 protein is CAIRRTGDPEQYF. CDR3 bases: TGTGCCATCAGGCGGACAGGGGACCCCGAGCAGTACTTC.

This clonotype was found a few times. This chain links TRBV7-9 with TRBJ2-1; D is perhaps TRBD1 or TRBD2 (5 bases each). Germline CDR1 and CDR2: SEHNR and FQNEAQ (reference sequence). CDR3 length: 16 amino acids. The V end lost 6 bases, the J end lost 7 bases, and 22 bases lay between the germline ends. CDR3 loop: CASRPTLDPKGNEQFF. Written as DNA, the CDR3 is TGTGCCAGCAGACCTACACTAGACCCTAAGGGGAATGAGCAGTTCTTC.

Only a few counts were recorded for this clonotype. The rearrangement joins TRBV7-3 to TRBJ2-1, with 9 positions matching TRBD2. Germline loops: CDR1 SGHTA, CDR2 FQGTGA. J lost 6 bases, V lost 2 bases, and 5 bases had no gene match. This CDR3 has 15 residues. CDR3 in amino acids: CASSLGLARSNEQFF. CDR3 DNA: TGTGCCAGCAGCTTAGGACTAGCGAGGAGCAATGAGCAGTTCTTC.

The chain is built from TRBV20-1 and TRBJ1-1, with TRBD1 as a possible D gene (6 bases). Per germline, CDR1 DFQATT and CDR2 SNEGSKA (reference sequence). Deletions cut 3 bases from V and 10 bases from J, with 21 bases between. The CDR3 contains 14 residues. CDR3 DNA: TGCAGTGCTAGCTCCAGACAGGTCGTGGGAGTAGCTTTCTTT. It is translated as CSASSRQVVGVAFF.

This clonotype was counted a few times. This chain links TRBV7-2 with TRBJ1-2; D ambiguous. CDR3 size: 16 residues. Per germline, CDR1 SGHTA and CDR2 FQGNSA. Trimming cost V 5 bases and J 4 bases, with 20 bases left between them. Written as DNA, the CDR3 is TGTGCCAGCAGCCCCCTTATGGGCAGGTTACTCTATGGCTACACCTTC. Its protein product is CASSPLMGRLLYGYTF.

The chain links TRBV5-1 to TRBJ2-7; no firm D call. The CDR3 totals 14 residues. With 4 bases removed from V and 0 bases from J, the gap between germline ends came to 11 bases. Germline CDR1 and CDR2: SGHRS and YFSETQ. CDR3 nucleotides: TGCGCCAGCAGCGTCTTCGGACGCTCCTACGAGCAGTACTTC. Residues: CASSVFGRSYEQYF.

This clonotype has a handful of counts. This chain joins TRBV27 and TRBJ2-7; D is unclear. There are 16 residues in the CDR3. Germline values: CDR1 MNHEY, CDR2 SMNVEV (reference sequence). Trimming pared 2 bases from V and 4 bases from J, leaving 18 bases between. CDR3 nucleotides: TGTGCCAGCAGTTTACGTTGGGGAAATCGTCTTTACGAGCAGTACTTC. The encoded protein is CASSLRWGNRLYEQYF.

The J gene is TRBJ2-4, the V gene TRBV12-3 or TRBV12-4, with D possibly being TRBD1 (6 bases). V was trimmed by 1 base and J by 7 bases, leaving 8 bases between them. The CDR3 runs to 13 residues. CDR3 region: CASSLGTVNIQYF. The CDR3 nucleotides are TGTGCCAGCAGTTTAGGGACAGTTAACATTCAGTACTTC.

The chain is built from TRBV6-5 and TRBJ2-1; 8 bases map to TRBD1. Trimming took 6 bases from V and 4 from J; bases not matched to a gene: 8. Germline lookup yields CDR1 MNHEY and CDR2 SVGAGI. The CDR3 is 15 amino acids. CDR3 sequence: CASSPGQGRYNEQFF. As DNA, the CDR3 is TGTGCCAGCAGCCCCGGACAGGGTAGATACAATGAGCAGTTCTTC.

This chain connects TRBV29-1 to TRBJ1-2; 7 positions match TRBD1. Trimming removed 7 bases from V and 0 bases from J; junction bases left unmatched: 5. This CDR3 has 13 amino acids. Germline-derived CDR1 and CDR2 are SQVTM and ANQGSEA. In nucleotides, the CDR3 is TGCAGCGCTGGGACAGCCGCTAACTATGGCTACACCTTC. Encoded protein: CSAGTAANYGYTF.

The rearrangement joins TRBV6-5 to TRBJ1-3; D might be TRBD1 (5 bases). CDR1 is MNHEY and CDR2 is SVGAGI in the germline V gene. V lost 4 bases and J lost 0, with 13 bases in between. The CDR3 is 16 residues long. The CDR3 region is CASSWPGRYSGNTIYF. CDR3 coding DNA: TGTGCCAGCAGTTGGCCAGGGAGGTACTCTGGAAACACCATATATTTT.

The J gene is TRBJ2-3, the V gene TRBV5-1; D may be TRBD2 (6 bases). Trimming took off 5 bases at V and 5 bases at J, with 12 bases between the two ends. The CDR3 totals 13 residues. Germline lookup yields CDR1 SGHRS and CDR2 YFSETQ. CDR3 coding DNA: TGCGCCAGCAGGCCCGGAGGGAAAGATACGCAGTATTTT. As protein: CASRPGGKDTQYF.